In its sample, the clone carrying this T cell receptor beta chain was seen a few times. Antigen: not known. This entry comes from a study of T cells in localized non-small cell lung cancer. Findings and caveats of the study: Tumor trailed uninvolved adjacent lung in T cell clonality, which peaked there.

Data came from immunoSEQ multiplex PCR; TCRdb stores just in-frame clones and leaves some out. The sample holds fewer than 75,000 clones, roughly 83% seen once. Germline V gene data show CDR1 as SGDLS and CDR2 as YYNGEE. The CDR3 runs 15 residues. V was clipped by 4 bases and J by 5 bases; unmatched bases: 8. The V gene is TRBV9, the J gene TRBJ2-5, with 10 bases aligning to TRBD2. This receptor was identified in a female donor over 55 with stage I lung adenocarcinoma. The material was peripheral blood, obtained before any cancer treatment. CDR3 coding DNA: TGTGCCAGCAGCCCACTAGCGGGGTGGCGGGAGACCCAGTACTTC. Translating gives CASSPLAGWRETQYF.